The clone carrying this T cell receptor beta chain was recorded a few times. Antigen: not known. The sample is drawn from a study of T cell responses to AZD1222 COVID-19 vaccine. Findings and caveats of the study: Reportedly, close to half of spike-specific TCRs are directed against unmutated variant regions. Once two AZD1222 doses were given, Spike-specific TCR breadth and depth went up.

The V gene lost 0 bases and the J gene lost 5 bases, with 8 bases spanning the gap. The CDR3 length is 13 residues. CDR1 and CDR2 (germline): SGDLS, YYNGEE. The repertoire was sequenced with immunoSEQ multiplex PCR; TCRdb's copy has only in-frame clones and lacks some. The sample yields some 190,000 clones, roughly 90% seen once. The input for sequencing was peripheral blood, taken 28 days after the second AZD1222 dose. This TCR was sampled from an adult who received the AZD1222 COVID-19 vaccine. The chain recombines TRBV9 with TRBJ1-1, with D unresolved. The CDR3 region is CASSVGRGTEAFF. The DNA for the CDR3 is TGTGCCAGCAGCGTAGGTCGGGGAACTGAAGCTTTCTTT.